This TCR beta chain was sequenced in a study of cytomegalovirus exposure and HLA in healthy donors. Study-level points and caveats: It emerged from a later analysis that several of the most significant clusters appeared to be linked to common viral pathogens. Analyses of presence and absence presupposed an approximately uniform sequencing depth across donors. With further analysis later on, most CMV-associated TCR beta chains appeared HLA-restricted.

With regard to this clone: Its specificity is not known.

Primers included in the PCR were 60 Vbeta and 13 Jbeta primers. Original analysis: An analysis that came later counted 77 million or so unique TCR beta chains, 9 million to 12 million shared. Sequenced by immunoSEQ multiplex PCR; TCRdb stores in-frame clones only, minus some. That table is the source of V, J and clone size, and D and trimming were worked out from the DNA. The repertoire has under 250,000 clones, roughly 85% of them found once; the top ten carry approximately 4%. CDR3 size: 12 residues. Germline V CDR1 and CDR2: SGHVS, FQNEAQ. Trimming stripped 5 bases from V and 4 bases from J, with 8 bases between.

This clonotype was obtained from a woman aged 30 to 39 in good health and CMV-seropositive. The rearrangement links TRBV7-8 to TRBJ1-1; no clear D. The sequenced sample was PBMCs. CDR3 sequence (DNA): TGTGCCAGCAGCCCGGAGGGCACTGAAGCTTTCTTT. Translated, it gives CASSPEGTEAFF.